Listed below are T cell receptor beta chains from one sample, sequenced in a study of blood T cell repertoires in COVID-19. Method: immunoSEQ multiplex PCR; TCRdb's copy keeps in-frame clones and lacks some. Of around 250,000 clones listed, 86% were seen once; the top ten hold 2% to 2.5%. Sequencing used PBMCs or T cells enriched from blood (not recorded which). The source of these receptors is a woman between 45 and 65 years old who had recovered from COVID-19. The CDR3 runs from the conserved cysteine through the conserved F or W. A D gene is named only where the DNA matches it firmly. A clone size is listed for some rows: how often the clone was seen (once, few, many), or a class if it is expanded.

d_gene	v_gene	abundance	j_gene	CDR3aa	CDR3nt
.	TRBV11-2	few	TRBJ1-5	CASSSFRNSKWNQPQHF	TGTGCCAGCAGCTCGTTCCGGAACAGTAAGTGGAATCAGCCCCAGCATTTT
.	TRBV7-3	.	TRBJ1-1	CASSTTGNTEAFF	TGTGCCAGCAGCACGACAGGGAACACTGAAGCTTTCTTT
.	TRBV11-2	.	TRBJ2-3	CASSSRVLDTQYF	TGTGCCAGCAGCTCCCGGGTCTTAGATACGCAGTATTTT
.	TRBV19	.	TRBJ2-2	CASTGVSGYTGELFF	TGTGCCAGTACCGGGGTTAGCGGCTACACCGGGGAGCTGTTTTTT
.	TRBV6-5	.	TRBJ2-6	CASSEWASGANVLTF	TGTGCCAGCAGCGAGTGGGCTTCTGGGGCCAACGTCCTGACTTTC
TRBD1	TRBV5-1	.	TRBJ1-5	CASSLVPGGDQPQHF	TGCGCCAGCAGCTTGGTGCCAGGGGGTGATCAGCCCCAGCATTTT
TRBD1	TRBV29-1	.	TRBJ1-5	CSVERTGGNQPQHF	TGCAGCGTTGAAAGGACAGGGGGAAATCAGCCCCAGCATTTT
TRBD1	TRBV2	.	TRBJ2-2	CASSEARRDRGLPNAGELFF	TGTGCCAGCAGTGAAGCGCGGAGGGACAGGGGGCTTCCGAACGCCGGGGAGCTGTTTTTT
.	TRBV7-9	.	TRBJ1-4	CASSSAGDGPGKLFF	TGTGCCAGCAGCTCCGCGGGGGACGGGCCGGGAAAACTGTTTTTT
.	TRBV29-1	few	TRBJ1-4	CSVLEGGRGEKLFF	TGCAGCGTGTTGGAGGGGGGGCGCGGCGAAAAACTGTTTTTT
.	TRBV19	.	TRBJ1-1	CASSIGGSLNTEAFF	TGTGCCAGTAGTATTGGGGGGAGTTTGAACACTGAAGCTTTCTTT
.	TRBV6-5	.	TRBJ1-3	CASSHREGNTIYF	TGTGCCAGCAGTCATAGGGAGGGAAACACCATATATTTT
.	TRBV18	.	TRBJ2-6	CASSPVRGDLSGANVLTF	TGTGCCAGCTCACCCGTCCGCGGGGACCTCTCGGGGGCCAACGTCCTGACTTTC
TRBD2	TRBV13	few	TRBJ2-3	CASSPNSGPSTDTQYF	TGTGCCAGCAGTCCCAATAGCGGGCCAAGCACAGATACGCAGTATTTT
TRBD2	TRBV4-3	.	TRBJ2-5	CASSQALTSGRAGGETQYF	TGCGCCAGCAGCCAAGCCCTGACTAGCGGGAGGGCCGGGGGAGAGACCCAGTACTTC
TRBD1	TRBV5-4	.	TRBJ2-5	CASSLQGVGETQYF	TGTGCCAGCAGCTTGCAGGGGGTGGGGGAGACCCAGTACTTC
.	TRBV5-4	.	TRBJ2-3	CASSLGGSASVTDTQYF	TGTGCCAGCAGCTTGGGTGGTTCGGCTAGCGTCACAGATACGCAGTATTTT
TRBD2	TRBV9	once	TRBJ2-7	CASSKGDYNYEQYF	TGTGCCAGCAGCAAAGGGGACTACAACTACGAGCAGTACTTC
.	TRBV7-6	once	TRBJ2-1	CASSTTSGEQFF	TGTGCCAGCAGCACCACTAGTGGTGAGCAGTTCTTC
TRBD2	TRBV5-1	.	TRBJ2-1	CASSFTLAGGIYNEQFF	TGCGCCAGCAGTTTCACCCTAGCGGGAGGGATATACAATGAGCAGTTCTTC
.	TRBV27	.	TRBJ2-5	CASSLSPVQTQYF	TGTGCCAGCAGTTTATCCCCCGTCCAGACCCAGTACTTC
.	TRBV5-1	.	TRBJ1-6	CASSLSTANSPLHF	TGCGCCAGCAGCTTGTCAACAGCAAATTCACCCCTCCACTTT
.	TRBV7-6	.	TRBJ2-3	CASSLAVSLVTDTQYF	TGTGCCAGCAGCTTAGCGGTGAGCCTCGTGACAGATACGCAGTATTTT
.	TRBV5-1	.	TRBJ2-5	CASSLGGGETQYF	TGCGCCAGCAGCTTGGGAGGGGGAGAGACCCAGTACTTC
.	TRBV5-8	.	TRBJ2-5	CASSLARETQYF	TGTGCCAGCAGCTTGGCTCGGGAGACCCAGTACTTC
.	TRBV7-2	.	TRBJ2-7	CASSLYRAYEQYF	TGTGCCAGCAGCTTATACAGAGCCTACGAGCAGTACTTC
TRBD2	TRBV10-3	.	TRBJ2-7	CAKGLAGGPHEQYF	TGTGCCAAGGGACTAGCGGGAGGGCCCCACGAGCAGTACTTC
TRBD1	TRBV30	.	TRBJ2-7	CAWSGAGGTEQYF	TGTGCCTGGAGCGGGGCAGGGGGTACGGAGCAGTACTTC
TRBD1	TRBV24-1	.	TRBJ1-2	CATSDHRQGGGGYTF	TGTGCCACCAGTGACCATCGACAGGGAGGAGGTGGCTACACCTTC
.	TRBV28	.	TRBJ2-7	CASSLQYEQYF	TGTGCCAGCAGTTTACAGTACGAGCAGTACTTC
.	TRBV28	.	TRBJ2-2	CASSLLVTPTTGELFF	TGTGCCAGCAGTTTGTTGGTGACACCTACAACCGGGGAGCTGTTTTTT
.	TRBV18	.	TRBJ1-2	CASSQLGSLRYGYTF	TGTGCCAGCTCACAATTGGGCAGCTTACGCTATGGCTACACCTTC
TRBD2	TRBV5-5	few	TRBJ2-1	CASRPGGGRPYNEQFF	TGTGCCAGCAGGCCGGGCGGCGGGAGGCCCTACAATGAGCAGTTCTTC
TRBD2	TRBV5-4	.	TRBJ2-1	CASSSGLAGGYNEQFF	TGTGCCAGCAGCTCGGGACTAGCGGGAGGATACAATGAGCAGTTCTTC
.	TRBV6-6	.	TRBJ2-1	CASSYGGVEYNEQFF	TGTGCCAGCAGTTACGGCGGGGTAGAATACAATGAGCAGTTCTTC
.	TRBV25-1	.	TRBJ1-6	CASSEQGTNSPLHF	TGTGCCAGCAGTGAACAGGGGACTAATTCACCCCTCCACTTT
TRBD1	TRBV12-5	.	TRBJ1-2	CASGFTGGISGYTF	TGTGCTAGTGGTTTCACAGGGGGGATAAGTGGCTACACCTTC
TRBD2	TRBV28	.	TRBJ2-3	CASSFSSGSPDTQYF	TGTGCCAGCAGTTTCTCTAGCGGGAGCCCAGATACGCAGTATTTT
.	TRBV6-5	.	TRBJ1-1	CASSLRAGGTEAFF	TGTGCCAGCAGTTTACGGGCCGGAGGGACTGAAGCTTTCTTT
TRBD1	TRBV30	.	TRBJ1-1	CAWSMGQGGTEAFF	TGTGCCTGGAGTATGGGACAGGGAGGCACTGAAGCTTTCTTT
TRBD1	TRBV3-1/TRBV3-2	.	TRBJ1-5	CASSPSRGQGSGQPQHF	TGTGCCAGCAGCCCATCGCGGGGACAGGGTTCGGGTCAGCCCCAGCATTTT
TRBD2	TRBV2	.	TRBJ2-7	CASTTSSGLEQYF	TGTGCCAGCACTACCTCTAGCGGTCTCGAGCAGTACTTC
.	TRBV18	.	TRBJ1-1	CASSLLKTGNTEAFF	TGTGCCAGCTCACTCTTAAAGACAGGAAACACTGAAGCTTTCTTT
.	TRBV28	.	TRBJ1-4	CASSLPGISNEKLFF	TGTGCCAGCAGTCTCCCAGGGATTTCTAATGAAAAACTGTTTTTT
TRBD1	TRBV7-9	.	TRBJ1-3	CASSYDRGGNTIYF	TGTGCCAGCAGCTACGACAGGGGTGGAAACACCATATATTTT
.	TRBV7-2	.	TRBJ2-3	CASSFRGDTQYF	TGTGCCAGCAGCTTTCGGGGAGATACGCAGTATTTT
.	TRBV7-9	few	TRBJ1-1	CASSPDKGKGNTEAFF	TGTGCCAGCAGCCCAGATAAGGGGAAGGGGAACACTGAAGCTTTCTTT
TRBD1	TRBV29-1	.	TRBJ1-2	CSGQGPSYGYTF	TGCAGCGGACAGGGGCCGAGCTATGGCTACACCTTC
.	TRBV5-1	.	TRBJ1-3	CASSPGSGNTIYF	TGCGCCAGCAGCCCGGGCTCTGGAAACACCATATATTTT
.	TRBV25-1	.	TRBJ2-6	CASSESGSGANVLTF	TGTGCCAGCAGTGAATCCGGCTCTGGGGCCAACGTCCTGACTTTC
TRBD2	TRBV4-1	.	TRBJ2-2	CASSQGTSGTFTGELFF	TGCGCCAGCAGCCAAGGCACTAGCGGGACCTTCACCGGGGAGCTGTTTTTT
TRBD1	TRBV9	.	TRBJ1-6	CASSPGQYNSPLHF	TGTGCCAGCAGCCCGGGACAGTATAATTCACCCCTCCACTTT
TRBD1	TRBV4-3	.	TRBJ1-1	CASSQAQGVKTEAFF	TGCGCCAGCAGCCAAGCACAGGGGGTGAAAACTGAAGCTTTCTTT
.	TRBV4-1	.	TRBJ1-4	CASREQGATNEKLFF	TGCGCCAGCAGAGAACAGGGTGCAACTAATGAAAAACTGTTTTTT
.	TRBV11-2	.	TRBJ2-7	CASSMTSGTEQYF	TGTGCCAGCAGCATGACCAGCGGCACGGAGCAGTACTTC
.	TRBV28	.	TRBJ2-3	CASSPAGVFTDTQYF	TGTGCCAGCAGCCCAGCAGGGGTCTTCACAGATACGCAGTATTTT
.	TRBV11-2	.	TRBJ1-2	CASSLEMVPSDNYGYTF	TGTGCCAGCAGCTTAGAGATGGTCCCTTCAGATAACTATGGCTACACCTTC